This T cell receptor (beta chain) appears in the sequencing data of a study of tumor-infiltrating lymphocytes in localized non-small cell lung cancer. Study overall: Some samples were collected after neoadjuvant chemotherapy; smokers, never-smokers and several histologies were included. Resected tumor was paired with non-adjacent uninvolved lung from the same patient.

The CDR3 has 17 amino acids. The germline gives CDR1 SGHNT, CDR2 YYREEE (reference sequence). With 3 bases clipped from V and 2 bases from J, the junction kept 2 bases outside the gene matches. Overall study results and limits: Compared with uninvolved lung, tumors showed higher T cell infiltration by TCRbeta sequencing. Each assay used a separate piece of the same tissue.

The repertoire was sequenced with immunoSEQ multiplex PCR; TCRdb's copy has only in-frame clones and lacks some. The sample gives 20,000 to 25,000 clones, around 80% of which show up once; about 3% is in the top ten. A remark on this clone: Its antigen is unknown.

The receptor comes from a human donor with non-small cell lung cancer. The chain uses TRBV5-4 and TRBJ2-1; 16 bases agree with TRBD2. Sample: lung tumor tissue. CDR3 region: CASSSGLAGGAYNEQFF. CDR3 bases: TGTGCCAGCAGCTCGGGACTAGCGGGAGGGGCCTACAATGAGCAGTTCTTC.